Below, 12 T cell receptor beta chains from the same sample are listed, as sequenced in a study of T cell changes during pregnancy in multiple sclerosis. Using immunoSEQ multiplex PCR, the repertoire was profiled, and TCRdb retains in-frame clones only, with some absent. The sample consists of some 100,000 clones, approximately 94% of them appearing once. Sequencing was performed on peripheral blood, taken before pregnancy. All receptors come from a female donor with multiple sclerosis, enrolled in a pregnancy study.

The J gene is TRBJ2-5, the V gene TRBV14; TRBD2 matches at 7 bases. V trimming: 0 bases; J trimming: 0 bases; junction bases outside the gene matches: 7. There are 17 residues in the CDR3. Germline V gene data show CDR1 as SGHDN and CDR2 as FVKESK. The CDR3 DNA is TGTGCCAGCAGCCAAGATGGGACTAACCCGTACCAAGAGACCCAGTACTTC. Amino acids: CASSQDGTNPYQETQYF.

The chain links TRBV10-3 to TRBJ2-7; TRBD2 matches 8 bases. Trimming at V came to 4 bases and at J to 7 bases, leaving 12 bases not matched to a gene. CDR3 length: 15 amino acids. Germline CDR1 reads ENHRY; CDR2 reads SYGVKD. The CDR3 DNA reads as TGTGCCATCAGTGGGGCGACACTAGCGGTGGGGGAGCAGTACTTC. It yields the protein CAISGATLAVGEQYF.

The CDR3 DNA sequence: TGTGCCAGCAGCAGAGTAGGTACGGGCTCCTACGAGCAGTACTTC. This gives the protein CASSRVGTGSYEQYF. V gene TRBV5-6 combines with J gene TRBJ2-7; no clear D. The V end lost 4 bases, the J end lost 0 bases, and 14 bases lay between the germline ends. Germline V CDR1 and CDR2: SGHDT, YYEEEE. CDR3 length: 15 amino acids.

This clone was seen a single time. This chain joins TRBV19 and TRBJ2-7; D might be TRBD1 (7 bases). Trimming cost V 7 bases and J 3 bases, with 16 bases left between them. CDR1 LNHDA and CDR2 SQIVND come from the germline V gene (reference sequence). The CDR3 length is 14 residues. In nucleotides, the CDR3 is TGTGCCAGTACCCCCGGGACAGCGGGCTACGAGCAGTACTTC. Translation: CASTPGTAGYEQYF.

V is TRBV30 and J is TRBJ2-6; D is undetermined. The CDR3 runs 13 residues. Trimming pared 4 bases from V and 1 base from J, leaving 5 bases between. The V gene's germline CDR1 is GTSNPN and CDR2 SVGIG (reference sequence). DNA of the CDR3: TGTGCCTGGACCAGGTCTGGGGCCAACGTCCTGACTTTC. Translating it yields CAWTRSGANVLTF.

This chain links TRBV27 with TRBJ1-5; 8 bases match TRBD1. V was clipped by 5 bases and J by 5 bases; unmatched bases: 8. CDR3 length: 15 amino acids. Looked up from germline, CDR1 is MNHEY and CDR2 is SMNVEV (reference sequence). The CDR3 is CASSPRTGRYQPQHF. The CDR3 DNA is TGTGCCAGCAGTCCCAGGACAGGGAGATATCAGCCCCAGCATTTT.

CDR3 DNA: TGTGCCAGCAGTCCGAGCGGGGGGGCCTCCTACGAGCAGTACTTC. It codes for CASSPSGGASYEQYF. The chain combines TRBV27 with TRBJ2-7; 10 bases are a match to TRBD2. Germline values: CDR1 MNHEY, CDR2 SMNVEV (reference sequence). This CDR3 is 15 amino acids long. V was pared by 5 bases and J by 0 bases, with 4 bases of the junction left unmatched.

The rearrangement joins TRBV5-1 to TRBJ2-1; 9 nucleotides align to TRBD1. Germline CDR1 and CDR2: SGHRS and YFSETQ. V lost 2 bases and J lost 2; bases outside the gene matches: 2. The CDR3 covers 15 residues. The CDR3: CASSLTGGPYNEQFF. CDR3 DNA sequence: TGCGCCAGCAGCTTAACAGGGGGCCCCTACAATGAGCAGTTCTTC. Together with reference TRBV5-1 and TRBJ2-1, the CDR3 gives the full variable domain: KAGVTQTPRYLIKTRGQQVTLSCSPISGHRSVSWYQQTPGQGLQFLFEYFSETQRNKGNFPGRFSGRQFSNSRSEMNVSTLELGDSALYLCASSLTGGPYNEQFFGPGTRLTVL.

The chain couples TRBV6-6 to TRBJ2-3, with D hard to call. The CDR3 runs 15 residues. The germline V gene has CDR1 MNHNY and CDR2 SVGAGI (reference sequence). V was cut by 4 bases and J by 5 bases, with 16 bases left in between. The CDR3 nucleotides are TGTGCCAGCAGTTCCCTCGGTAGTAATCTAGATACGCAGTATTTT. It encodes CASSSLGSNLDTQYF.

A few counts support this clone. The chain combines TRBV6-1 with TRBJ1-2; D is unclear. Trimming shortened V by 5 bases and J by 8 bases, and 18 bases separated the two germline ends. CDR3 length: 14 amino acids. Germline CDR1 and CDR2: MNHNS and SASEGT. DNA for the CDR3: TGTGCCAGCAGTCGCTCGGGGATGGTAGACGGCTACACCTTC. Translated, it gives CASSRSGMVDGYTF.

The genes are TRBV10-2 and TRBJ2-7; 13 positions match TRBD2. The length of the CDR3 is 15 residues. Germline assignment: CDR1 WSHSY and CDR2 SAAADI. Trimming cost V 4 bases and J 6 bases; bases outside gene matches: 6. The CDR3 here is CASSGLAGGGGEQYF. The CDR3 bases are TGCGCCAGCAGTGGACTAGCGGGAGGAGGAGGCGAGCAGTACTTC.

This clone was seen once. CDR3 amino acids: CASRGQAMNTEAFF. CDR3 DNA: TGTGCCAGCAGGGGACAGGCCATGAACACTGAAGCTTTCTTT. The chain joins TRBV2 to TRBJ1-1; 8 bases are a match to TRBD1. The CDR3 has 14 amino acids. The ends lost 6 bases at V and 0 bases at J; junction bases unmatched: 3. Germline lookup yields CDR1 SNHLY and CDR2 FYNNEI.